This T cell receptor beta chain derives from a study of blood T cell repertoires in COVID-19. About the study: Samples of COVID-19 (acute and convalescent) were obtained from the United States, Italy and Spain. PBMCs, B-cell-depleted T cells, or T cells were the source of the cDNA or gDNA that made up the material.

In the authors' workflow: Nucleated cell counts were estimated from reference gene primer amplification. The table came from immunoSEQ multiplex PCR; TCRdb's copy has only in-frame clones and leaves some out. V and J calls and clone size are those listed in that table; D and trimming were worked out from the DNA. Here the sample spans 130,000 to 150,000 clones, roughly 79% being singletons. What was sequenced was peripheral blood. This TCR was sampled from a human donor with acute or convalescent COVID-19. The donor label of this sample is uncertain.

The CDR3 loop is CASSPGRGQETQYF. The CDR3 nucleotides are TGTGCCAGCAGCCCAGGACGGGGCCAAGAGACCCAGTACTTC. The V gene is TRBV7-9, the J gene TRBJ2-5, with D possibly being TRBD2 (5 bases). The V gene's germline CDR1 is SEHNR and CDR2 FQNEAQ (reference sequence). This CDR3 contains 14 residues. Trimming took off 5 bases at V and 1 base at J, with 11 bases between the two ends.